The entry that follows covers one T cell receptor (beta chain) sequence. Antigen: not known. Assay: immunoSEQ multiplex PCR; the TCRdb copy retains only in-frame clones and omits some. The table records roughly 10,000 clones, around three fifths of them present only once. The sample originates from a study of tumor-infiltrating lymphocytes in localized non-small cell lung cancer. Whole-study context: Several tumor histologies, both smoking statuses, and some post-neoadjuvant chemotherapy samples were included. Findings and limits, study-wide: Compared with uninvolved lung, tumors showed higher T cell infiltration by TCRbeta sequencing. Only some patients had TCR sequencing, depending on available tissue.

V gave up 4 bases and J gave up 10 bases, with 11 bases separating them. Germline lookup yields CDR1 SGHVS and CDR2 FQNEAQ. CDR3 length: 12 amino acids. The chain uses TRBV7-8 and TRBJ2-1; no definite D call. Sequencing input: uninvolved lung tissue not adjacent to the tumor. The TCR sequence derives from a human donor with non-small cell lung cancer. CDR3 DNA: TGTGCCAGCAGCTCCCAGCGAGGAGAGCAGTTCTTC. It is translated as CASSSQRGEQFF.